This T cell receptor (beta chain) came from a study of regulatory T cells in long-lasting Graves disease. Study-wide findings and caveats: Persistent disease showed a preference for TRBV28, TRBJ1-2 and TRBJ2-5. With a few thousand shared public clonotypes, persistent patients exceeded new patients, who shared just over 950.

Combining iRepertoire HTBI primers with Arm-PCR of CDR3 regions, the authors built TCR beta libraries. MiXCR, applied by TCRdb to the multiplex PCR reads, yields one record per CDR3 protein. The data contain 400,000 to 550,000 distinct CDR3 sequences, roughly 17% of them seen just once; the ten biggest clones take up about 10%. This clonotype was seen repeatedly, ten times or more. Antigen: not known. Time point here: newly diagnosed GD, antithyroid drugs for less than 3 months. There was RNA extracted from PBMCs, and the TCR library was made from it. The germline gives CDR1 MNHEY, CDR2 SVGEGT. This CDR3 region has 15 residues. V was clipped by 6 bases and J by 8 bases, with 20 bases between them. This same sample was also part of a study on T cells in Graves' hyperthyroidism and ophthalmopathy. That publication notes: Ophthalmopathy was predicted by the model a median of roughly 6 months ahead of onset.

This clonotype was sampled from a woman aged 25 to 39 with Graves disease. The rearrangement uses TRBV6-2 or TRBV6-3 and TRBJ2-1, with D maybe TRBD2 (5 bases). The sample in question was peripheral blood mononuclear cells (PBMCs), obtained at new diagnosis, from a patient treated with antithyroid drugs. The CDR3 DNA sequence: TGTGCCAGCAGACGACTCCCGGGAAGCATGGATGAGCAGTTCTTC. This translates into CASRRLPGSMDEQFF.